The 7 T cell receptor beta chains below all came from one sample that was sequenced in a study of blood T cell repertoires in COVID-19. Repertoires were generated with immunoSEQ multiplex PCR, while TCRdb's copy carries only in-frame clones and drops some. The sample has 110,000 or so clones, about 76% seen once. The specimen sequenced was peripheral blood. The receptor set was obtained from a woman between 65 and 79 years old with acute or convalescent COVID-19.

The chain couples TRBV6-2 or TRBV6-3 to TRBJ1-1, with 9 nucleotides matching TRBD1. The length of the CDR3 is 19 residues. Per germline, CDR1 MNHEY and CDR2 SVGEGT. V gave up 6 bases and J gave up 0 bases; unmatched junction bases: 17. The CDR3 DNA sequence: TGTGCCAGCAGCCTAATCCGACAGGGGGGAGTAGGAATGAACACTGAAGCTTTCTTT. Protein: CASSLIRQGGVGMNTEAFF.

This clone was found a few times. The V gene is TRBV5-8, the J gene TRBJ1-6; D unresolved. The CDR3 runs 19 residues. Trimming removed 1 base at V and 6 bases at J, with 23 bases between. CDR1 and CDR2 from the germline V gene are SGHTS and YDEGEE. CDR3 residues: CASSLNQPTSDTVNSPLHF. CDR3 DNA: TGTGCCAGCAGCTTGAACCAACCGACATCGGATACCGTTAATTCACCCCTCCACTTT.

The chain combines TRBV10-1 with TRBJ1-6; D unclear. The CDR3 extends over 13 amino acids. V was trimmed by 5 bases and J by 3 bases, leaving 5 bases between them. Germline CDR1 and CDR2: WNHNN and SYGVQD (reference sequence). The DNA for the CDR3 is TGCGCCAGCAGTCGCGACTATAATTCACCCCTCCACTTT. It translates to CASSRDYNSPLHF.

The chain uses TRBV9 and TRBJ2-1, with D possibly matching TRBD1 (5 bases). This CDR3 comprises 15 residues. V was clipped by 0 bases and J by 9 bases, with 16 bases between them. CDR1 is SGDLS, CDR2 YYNGEE, per germline. CDR3 sequence reads: CASSVDDRPMGEQFF. CDR3 in DNA: TGTGCCAGCAGCGTAGACGACAGACCGATGGGTGAGCAGTTCTTC.

This chain links TRBV20-1 with TRBJ2-5, with 10 bases matching TRBD2. Trimming at V came to 3 bases and at J to 4 bases, leaving 5 bases not matched to a gene. Germline V lookup: CDR1 DFQATT, CDR2 SNEGSKA (reference sequence). This CDR3 contains 14 residues. In DNA form, the CDR3 reads TGCAGTGCTAGTGTAGCGGGGGGAAGAGAGACCCAGTACTTC. This encodes CSASVAGGRETQYF.

The rearrangement links TRBV5-1 to TRBJ2-5, with D possibly TRBD1 on 7 matching bases. Germline lookup yields CDR1 SGHRS and CDR2 YFSETQ. V lost 1 base, J lost 4 bases, and 8 bases lay in between. CDR3 length equals 13 residues. CDR3 in DNA: TGCGCCAGCAGCTTGCAGGGGGGAGAGACCCAGTACTTC. Translated, it gives CASSLQGGETQYF.

The chain recombines TRBV6-5 with TRBJ1-1; 8 bases line up with TRBD1. The ends lost 6 bases at V and 1 base at J; junction bases unmatched: 7. Germline V gene lookup returns CDR1 MNHEY and CDR2 SVGAGI. This CDR3 region has 15 residues. For the CDR3, the DNA is TGTGCCAGCAGAACGCGCCAGGGGGCGAACACTGAAGCTTTCTTT. Its protein is CASRTRQGANTEAFF.